One sample yielded the 31 T cell receptor beta chains listed below, sequenced in a study of cytomegalovirus exposure and HLA in healthy donors. The PCR was carried out with 60 Vbeta primers and 13 Jbeta primers. The assay was immunoSEQ multiplex PCR, and TCRdb's table has in-frame clones only and misses some. The sample carries 180,000 or so clones, roughly 85% recorded once. Sequencing was done on a sample of PBMCs. These receptors came from a man aged 45-60 years in good health and CMV-seropositive.

The V and J genes are TRBV5-8 and TRBJ1-1; the D gene is possibly TRBD1 (5 bases). This CDR3 spans 16 amino acids. CDR1 and CDR2 (germline): SGHTS, YDEGEE. The V end was cut by 4 bases, the J end by 0 bases, with 16 bases between. The CDR3 here is CASSPRGVGMNTEAFF. CDR3 nucleotides: TGTGCCAGCAGCCCCCGGGGGGTGGGTATGAACACTGAAGCTTTCTTT.

The chain uses TRBV5-1 and TRBJ2-2; D is possibly TRBD2 (6 bases). CDR3 length equals 15 residues. Trimming pared 1 base from V and 0 bases from J, leaving 7 bases between. The germline V gene encodes CDR1 SGHRS and CDR2 YFSETQ. DNA for the CDR3: TGCGCCAGCAGCTTGACGGGGGCGAACACCGGGGAGCTGTTTTTT. This codes for CASSLTGANTGELFF. The full variable domain, its missing parts supplied by reference TRBV5-1 and TRBJ2-2, is KAGVTQTPRYLIKTRGQQVTLSCSPISGHRSVSWYQQTPGQGLQFLFEYFSETQRNKGNFPGRFSGRQFSNSRSEMNVSTLELGDSALYLCASSLTGANTGELFFGEGSRLTVL.

This chain links TRBV11-2 with TRBJ2-7; 7 positions match TRBD1. Germline lookup yields CDR1 SGHAT and CDR2 FQNNGV. The J segment lost 7 bases and the V segment lost 1 base, leaving 4 bases of the junction unmatched. This CDR3 is built from 13 residues. The CDR3 DNA is TGTGCCAGCAGCTTAGGACAGGGCTGGGAGCAGTACTTC. Translated, it gives CASSLGQGWEQYF.

The chain recombines TRBV14 with TRBJ1-1, with TRBD1 matching over 7 bases. The germline V gene has CDR1 SGHDN and CDR2 FVKESK. The V gene end was trimmed by 4 bases and the J gene end by 5 bases; junction bases not matched to a gene: 10. The CDR3 has 15 residues. The CDR3 loop reads CASSPSTGSRTEAFF. CDR3 nucleotide sequence: TGTGCCAGCAGCCCTTCGACAGGGAGCAGGACTGAAGCTTTCTTT.

The chain joins TRBV6-5 to TRBJ1-1; D remains ambiguous. The V and J ends lost 7 bases and 1 base respectively, with 10 bases between them. The germline V gene has CDR1 MNHEY and CDR2 SVGAGI. The CDR3 consists of 13 residues. CDR3 nucleotide sequence: TGTGCCAGCACCCTCGCAGAGAACACTGAAGCTTTCTTT. Translation: CASTLAENTEAFF.

The genes are TRBV5-4 and TRBJ2-5; possibly TRBD1 for D (6 bases). This CDR3 contains 15 residues. CDR1 and CDR2 (germline): SGHNT, YYREEE (reference sequence). V was cut by 5 bases and J by 2 bases, with 16 bases left in between. The CDR3 reads CASSLRTVGQETQYF. The CDR3 region has the DNA TGTGCCAGCAGTTTGAGGACAGTGGGACAAGAGACCCAGTACTTC.

The CDR3 protein is CASGTTGELFF. The CDR3 DNA reads as TGTGCCAGCGGCACCACCGGGGAGCTGTTTTTT. The rearrangement joins TRBV28 to TRBJ2-2; D gene unclear. The V end was cut by 8 bases, the J end by 4 bases, with 5 bases between. Germline CDR1 reads MDHEN; CDR2 reads SYDVKM. This CDR3 is built from 11 residues.

The rearrangement links TRBV6-1 to TRBJ2-7, with a tentative D call TRBD1 (6 bases). Germline V gene data show CDR1 as MNHNS and CDR2 as SASEGT. The length of the CDR3 is 15 residues. Deletions cut 6 bases from V and 0 bases from J, with 15 bases between. The CDR3 here is CASSARGLSSYEQYV. The CDR3 DNA sequence: TGTGCCAGCAGCGCTAGGGGGTTAAGCTCCTACGAGCAGTACGTC.

V usage is TRBV28 and J usage is TRBJ2-7, with TRBD2 matching over 8 bases. The V segment lost 1 base and the J segment 9 bases; nucleotides outside the gene matches: 17. The CDR3 covers 17 residues. CDR1 and CDR2 (germline): MDHEN, SYDVKM. This chain's CDR3 is CASSLSSISGTRDAQYV. The CDR3 DNA follows: TGTGCCAGCAGTTTATCAAGTATTTCCGGGACTAGGGACGCGCAGTACGTC.

The V and J genes are TRBV5-1 and TRBJ1-1, with unresolved D. V was cut by 2 bases and J by 2 bases, with 10 bases left in between. Germline CDR1 and CDR2: SGHRS and YFSETQ. The CDR3 loop spans 14 amino acids. The CDR3 sequence is CASSLAGENTEAFF. For the CDR3, the DNA is TGCGCCAGCAGCTTAGCCGGGGAAAACACTGAAGCTTTCTTT.

This rearrangement joins TRBV2 to TRBJ1-4; 9 positions match TRBD1. Germline V gene sequence: CDR1 SNHLY, CDR2 FYNNEI. The ends lost 2 bases at V and 10 bases at J; junction bases unmatched: 8. The CDR3 runs 15 residues. The CDR3 loop reads CASSEPQGARGKLFF. The DNA for the CDR3 is TGTGCCAGCAGTGAACCACAGGGGGCTAGGGGAAAACTGTTTTTT.

CDR3 region: CASSFGGPQNIQYF. The CDR3 coding sequence is TGCGCCAGCAGCTTCGGGGGGCCTCAAAACATTCAGTACTTC. This sequence joins TRBV5-1 and TRBJ2-4; D perhaps matches TRBD2 (7 bases). Per germline, CDR1 SGHRS and CDR2 YFSETQ. CDR3 length: 14 residues. Deletions cut 2 bases from V and 5 bases from J, with 11 bases between.

This clone was recorded a few times. The gene calls are TRBV2 and TRBJ2-4; 8 bases line up with TRBD1. Germline V gene lookup returns CDR1 SNHLY and CDR2 FYNNEI. V dropped 9 bases and J dropped 7; count of bases not matched to a gene: 11. The CDR3 extends over 14 amino acids. CDR3 DNA: TGTGCCAGTCAATCAGGGGGCGCTCAGAACATTCAGTACTTC. The encoded protein is CASQSGGAQNIQYF.

V usage is TRBV5-1 and J usage is TRBJ1-6; 9 bases agree with TRBD1. Germline CDR1 reads SGHRS; CDR2 reads YFSETQ. Trimming at V came to 4 bases and at J to 4 bases, leaving 3 bases not matched to a gene. This CDR3 contains 15 residues. CDR3 protein: CASSPGQGYNSPLHF. CDR3 bases: TGCGCCAGCAGCCCGGGACAGGGTTATAATTCACCCCTCCACTTT. Drawing the rest from reference TRBV5-1 and TRBJ1-6, the complete variable domain is KAGVTQTPRYLIKTRGQQVTLSCSPISGHRSVSWYQQTPGQGLQFLFEYFSETQRNKGNFPGRFSGRQFSNSRSEMNVSTLELGDSALYLCASSPGQGYNSPLHFGNGTRLTVT.

This chain links TRBV4-2 with TRBJ1-3; possibly TRBD1 for D (6 bases). Trimming took off 0 bases at V and 2 bases at J, with 11 bases between the two ends. This CDR3 is built from 16 residues. Germline assignment: CDR1 LGHNA and CDR2 YNFKEQ. For the CDR3, the DNA is TGTGCCAGCAGCCAAGACTTTGCAGGGGCTGGAAACACCATATATTTT. Translated, it gives CASSQDFAGAGNTIYF.

The J gene is TRBJ2-3, the V gene TRBV7-2; D might be TRBD2 (6 bases). V was cut by 0 bases and J by 4 bases, with 8 bases left in between. Germline values: CDR1 SGHTA, CDR2 FQGNSA. The CDR3 loop spans 14 amino acids. The CDR3 DNA sequence: TGTGCCAGCAGCTTAGCCGGGAGCGCAGATACGCAGTATTTT. Amino acid sequence: CASSLAGSADTQYF.

This chain connects TRBV5-5 to TRBJ1-3, with 9 bases that match TRBD1. Trimming took 2 bases from V and 4 from J; bases not matched to a gene: 7. CDR1 is SGHKS and CDR2 is YYEKEE in the germline V gene (reference sequence). The CDR3 has 16 residues. For the CDR3, the DNA is TGTGCCAGCAGCTTAACGACAGGGGGAACAGGAAACACCATATATTTT. Translated: CASSLTTGGTGNTIYF.

The CDR3 DNA reads as TGTGCCAGCAGCCTCGGGGGAGCGGGGGGTGGGAATGAGCAGTTCTTC. Amino acid sequence: CASSLGGAGGGNEQFF. The rearrangement uses TRBV28 and TRBJ2-1, with TRBD2 identical over 9 bases. The CDR3 runs 16 residues. V shed 6 bases and J 7 bases; nucleotides not matched to a gene: 13. Germline CDR1 is MDHEN and CDR2 is SYDVKM.

The rearrangement joins TRBV4-2 to TRBJ2-1; 7 nucleotides agree with TRBD2. V lost 0 bases and J lost 8; bases outside the gene matches: 10. Germline V gives CDR1 LGHNA, CDR2 YNFKEQ. The CDR3 sequence is 16 residues long. The CDR3 coding sequence is TGTGCCAGCAGCCAAGATCCATCGGGGGGTGGTCATGAGCAGTTCTTC. Encoded protein: CASSQDPSGGGHEQFF.

The chain combines TRBV28 with TRBJ1-2; 9 nucleotides match TRBD1. CDR1 MDHEN and CDR2 SYDVKM come from the germline V gene. The CDR3 extends over 18 amino acids. The J segment lost 4 bases and the V segment lost 5 bases, leaving 17 bases of the junction unmatched. The CDR3 nucleotides read TGTGCCAGCAGTATCTCTGGGACAGGGATCGGCCACCTCTATGGCTACACCTTC. This gives the protein CASSISGTGIGHLYGYTF.

The chain carries TRBV5-1 and TRBJ1-6; D gene uncertain. The CDR3 length is 14 residues. CDR1 is SGHRS and CDR2 is YFSETQ in the germline V gene. Trimming left V 7 bases short and J 6 bases short, with 14 bases between. Here the CDR3 DNA reads TGCGCCAGCCGCAAACACGAAAGTAATTCACCCCTCCACTTT. This codes for CASRKHESNSPLHF.

The rearrangement uses TRBV5-4 and TRBJ2-6; a possible D gene is TRBD1 (6 bases). CDR1 and CDR2 (germline): SGHNT, YYREEE (reference sequence). Deletions cut 4 bases from V and 4 bases from J, with 18 bases between. The CDR3 totals 17 residues. CDR3 sequence: CASSVQGRAEGANVLTF. In nucleotides, the CDR3 is TGTGCCAGCAGCGTACAGGGTAGGGCGGAAGGGGCCAACGTCCTGACTTTC.

The V call is TRBV30, the J call TRBJ1-6; unclear D gene. CDR1 and CDR2 (germline): GTSNPN, SVGIG (reference sequence). Between the trimmed V and J ends, which lost 2 bases and 0 bases, there was a span of 11 bases. The CDR3 consists of 16 residues. The CDR3 DNA follows: TGTGCCTGGAGTCCCCGACCAGGCTCCTATAATTCACCCCTCCACTTT. This sequence encodes CAWSPRPGSYNSPLHF.

V usage is TRBV27 and J usage is TRBJ1-5; no definite D call. This CDR3 contains 13 residues. V was pared by 6 bases and J by 7 bases, with 13 bases between. Germline V gene sequence: CDR1 MNHEY, CDR2 SMNVEV (reference sequence). The CDR3 DNA sequence: TGTGCCAGCAGCCACGGCGGCGTGCAGCCCCAGCATTTT. This encodes CASSHGGVQPQHF.

The genes are TRBV4-1 and TRBJ1-5, with D possibly matching TRBD1 (6 bases). CDR1 MGHRA and CDR2 YSYEKL come from the germline V gene. Trimming pared 0 bases from V and 0 bases from J, leaving 15 bases between. CDR3 size: 18 residues. The CDR3 loop is CASSQDLVRTVSNQPQHF. The CDR3 region has the DNA TGCGCCAGCAGCCAAGATCTCGTGCGGACAGTTAGCAATCAGCCCCAGCATTTT.

The chain carries TRBV6-1 and TRBJ2-7; 8 bases align to TRBD1. V shed 2 bases and J 2 bases; nucleotides not matched to a gene: 5. The CDR3 has 15 amino acids. The germline V gene encodes CDR1 MNHNS and CDR2 SASEGT. The CDR3 nucleotides are TGTGCCAGCAGTGAACGACAGGGGACTCCCTACGAGCAGTACGTC. Protein sequence: CASSERQGTPYEQYV.

The CDR3 loop is CAWSFAGLTNSGNTIYF. CDR3 bases: TGTGCCTGGAGTTTCGCGGGACTCACTAACTCTGGAAACACCATATATTTT. The gene calls are TRBV30 and TRBJ1-3, with a tentative D call TRBD1 (5 bases). The CDR3 contains 17 residues. V was clipped by 2 bases and J by 0 bases, with 17 bases between them. CDR1 and CDR2 (germline): GTSNPN, SVGIG (reference sequence).

The J gene is TRBJ1-1, the V gene TRBV28, with a possible D match to TRBD1 (5 bases). Germline loops: CDR1 MDHEN, CDR2 SYDVKM. V gave up 8 bases and J gave up 7 bases, with 11 bases separating them. The CDR3 contains 11 residues. The CDR3 nucleotides read TGTGCCAGCGTAGGGGCAGGTGAAGCTTTCTTT. Translation: CASVGAGEAFF.

This rearrangement joins TRBV5-1 to TRBJ1-6; D ambiguous. This CDR3 region has 12 residues. The V end lost 4 bases, the J end lost 7 bases, and 6 bases lay between the germline ends. Germline assignment: CDR1 SGHRS and CDR2 YFSETQ. CDR3 loop: CASSENNSPLHF. The CDR3 DNA reads as TGCGCCAGCAGCGAGAACAATTCACCCCTCCACTTT.

The chain combines TRBV9 with TRBJ2-5; 9 bases map to TRBD2. V lost 0 bases to trimming and J lost 1 base; unmatched junction nucleotides: 7. This CDR3 has 17 residues. From germline, CDR1 is SGDLS and CDR2 YYNGEE. The CDR3 nucleotides read TGTGCCAGCAGCGTAGGTCTAGCGGGGTCCTTCCAAGAGACCCAGTACTTC. It encodes CASSVGLAGSFQETQYF. The whole variable domain, filled in from reference TRBV9 and TRBJ2-5, reads DSGVTQTPKHLITATGQRVTLRCSPRSGDLSVYWYQQSLDQGLQFLIQYYNGEERAKGNILERFSAQQFPDLHSELNLSSLELGDSALYFCASSVGLAGSFQETQYFGPGTRLLVL.

The chain carries TRBV5-5 and TRBJ1-1; D possibly corresponds to TRBD1 (6 bases). This CDR3 spans 14 amino acids. Germline assignment: CDR1 SGHKS and CDR2 YYEKEE (reference sequence). The V end lost 3 bases, the J end lost 4 bases, and 13 bases lay between the germline ends. CDR3 loop: CASSWGGAGTEAFF. CDR3 in DNA: TGTGCCAGCAGCTGGGGGGGCGCGGGCACTGAAGCTTTCTTT.